This paragraph reports one T cell receptor beta chain. Germline CDR1 reads SEHNR; CDR2 reads FQNEAQ (reference sequence). Unmatched junction bases numbered 7, after V lost 6 bases and J lost 0 bases. The CDR3 sequence is 16 residues long. This sample was taken from a study of blood T cell repertoires in COVID-19. In the original processing: Amplification with reference gene primers provided the estimates of nucleated cell counts. Sequenced by immunoSEQ multiplex PCR; TCRdb stores in-frame clones only, minus some. V and J calls and clone size are copied from that table; D and trimming were computed from the DNA. The sample includes 200,000 to 250,000 clones, about 88% seen only once; the top ten take roughly 2.7%. What the recovered Cohort 3 donors had was two negative PCRs, clearance, or symptom resolution.

Sequencing was carried out using PBMCs or T cells enriched from blood (not recorded which). The genes are TRBV7-9 and TRBJ2-1; 8 nucleotides match TRBD2. The TCR originated in a woman aged 30 to 39 who had recovered from COVID-19. CDR3 sequence: CASRPRGGSSYNEQFF. CDR3 DNA sequence: TGTGCCAGCAGGCCCCGCGGGGGGAGCTCCTACAATGAGCAGTTCTTC.